These 26 T cell receptor beta chains came from one sample sequenced in a study of cytomegalovirus exposure and HLA in healthy donors (dated by TCRdb to about 2017). The library was made by the immunoSEQ multiplex PCR assay. For the multiplex PCR, a mixture combining 60 forward primers for TCR Vbeta segments and 13 reverse primers for TCR Jbeta segments was used. This is the immuneACCESS table as TCRdb keeps it, with only in-frame sequences that have V and J called. A part of the clones is gone; compared with another copy, unresolved V genes explain less than half, and the rest is unexplained. In this sample the table shows roughly 150,000 clones, over 70% of which occur a single time. The ten largest account for roughly 14% of the sample. The sample was PBMCs. The receptors come from a woman in her forties in good health and CMV-seronegative.

The chain carries TRBV9 and TRBJ2-3, with 10 bases lining up with TRBD2. The V and J ends lost 1 base and 5 bases, in that order; junction bases with no gene match: 1. This CDR3 is 14 amino acids long. Germline assignment: CDR1 SGDLS and CDR2 YYNGEE. CDR3: CASSVLAGEDTQYF. The CDR3 DNA reads as TGTGCCAGCAGCGTACTAGCGGGGGAAGATACGCAGTATTTT. The variable domain in full, completed from reference TRBV9 and TRBJ2-3, reads DSGVTQTPKHLITATGQRVTLRCSPRSGDLSVYWYQQSLDQGLQFLIQYYNGEERAKGNILERFSAQQFPDLHSELNLSSLELGDSALYFCASSVLAGEDTQYFGPGTRLTVL.

V and J are TRBV2 and TRBJ2-3; TRBD2 aligns across 12 bases. CDR3 length: 17 amino acids. From germline, CDR1 is SNHLY and CDR2 FYNNEI. Trimming cost V 6 bases and J 1 base; bases outside gene matches: 8. DNA for the CDR3: TGTGCCAGCAGGGGGACTAGCGGGCTTCACGGCACAGATACGCAGTATTTT. As protein: CASRGTSGLHGTDTQYF.

J is TRBJ2-1 and V is TRBV6-5; 7 bases agree with TRBD2. Trimming cost V 5 bases and J 1 base; bases outside gene matches: 5. Per the germline V gene, CDR1 is MNHEY and CDR2 is SVGAGI. The CDR3 is 15 amino acids. The CDR3 loop reads CASSRGRGSYNEQFF. CDR3 sequence (DNA): TGTGCCAGCAGTCGCGGGAGAGGGTCCTACAATGAGCAGTTCTTC.

V gene TRBV11-2 combines with J gene TRBJ2-3; D remains ambiguous. V was pared by 2 bases and J by 0 bases, with 3 bases between. Germline V gene data show CDR1 as SGHAT and CDR2 as FQNNGV. The CDR3 length is 13 residues. The CDR3 nucleotides read TGTGCCAGCAGCTTACCTAGCACAGATACGCAGTATTTT. Translation: CASSLPSTDTQYF.

The rearrangement links TRBV2 to TRBJ1-2; 12 bases are a match to TRBD1. The CDR3 sequence is 15 residues long. Germline loops: CDR1 SNHLY, CDR2 FYNNEI. V lost 5 bases to trimming and J lost 8 bases; unmatched junction nucleotides: 9. The CDR3 protein is CASSTGQGARGGYTF. In nucleotides, the CDR3 is TGTGCCAGCAGTACGGGACAGGGGGCGAGAGGAGGCTACACCTTC.

The V call is TRBV27, the J call TRBJ2-1, with a possible D match to TRBD2 (6 bases). Germline CDR1 and CDR2: MNHEY and SMNVEV (reference sequence). This CDR3 comprises 15 residues. V lost 2 bases and J 6 bases, leaving 14 bases between the germline ends. In nucleotides, the CDR3 is TGTGCCAGCAGTTTACGGGGGACCCGCCGCAATGAGCAGTTCTTC. It translates to CASSLRGTRRNEQFF.

V gene TRBV28 combines with J gene TRBJ2-2; a weak D match, TRBD2 (6 bases). This CDR3 has 13 residues. The germline gives CDR1 MDHEN, CDR2 SYDVKM. The germline V and J ends were trimmed by 5 bases and 7 bases, with 11 bases remaining between them. The CDR3 DNA reads TGTGCCAGCAGTCGCCCGGGGGTCGGGGAGCTGTTTTTT. Translation gives CASSRPGVGELFF. The entire variable domain, with the rest obtained from reference TRBV28 and TRBJ2-2, is as follows: DVKVTQSSRYLVKRTGEKVFLECVQDMDHENMFWYRQDPGLGLRLIYFSYDVKMKEKGDIPEGYSVSREKKERFSLILESASTNQTSMYLCASSRPGVGELFFGEGSRLTVL.

The rearrangement uses TRBV27 and TRBJ2-7; TRBD2 matches at 7 bases. Looked up from germline, CDR1 is MNHEY and CDR2 is SMNVEV (reference sequence). CDR3 length: 14 amino acids. Losses at the gene ends were 4 bases for V and 6 bases for J; bases not matched to a gene: 9. CDR3 loop: CASSSTGGSLEQYF. The CDR3 DNA sequence: TGTGCCAGCAGTTCGACGGGAGGATCCCTCGAGCAGTACTTC.

The chain links TRBV7-9 to TRBJ2-7; 9 bases agree with TRBD1. V was pared by 5 bases and J by 0 bases, with 14 bases of the junction left unmatched. CDR1 and CDR2 (germline): SEHNR, FQNEAQ (reference sequence). The CDR3 is made up of 18 amino acids. CDR3 residues: CASSPLLGQGISSYEQYF. The DNA for the CDR3 is TGTGCCAGCAGCCCACTCCTGGGACAGGGTATTTCCTCCTACGAGCAGTACTTC. The whole variable domain, filled in from reference TRBV7-9 and TRBJ2-7, reads DTGVSQNPRHKITKRGQNVTFRCDPISEHNRLYWYRQTLGQGPEFLTYFQNEAQLEKSRLLSDRFSAERPKGSFSTLEIQRTEQGDSAMYLCASSPLLGQGISSYEQYFGPGTRLTVT.

This clone has more than one count but fewer than ten. Other nucleotide sequences in the sample specify the same CDR3. V usage is TRBV5-4 and J usage is TRBJ1-2, with D tentatively TRBD1 (6 bases). This CDR3 spans 13 amino acids. Per the germline V gene, CDR1 is SGHNT and CDR2 is YYREEE (reference sequence). V gave up 4 bases and J gave up 2 bases, with 9 bases separating them. CDR3 in amino acids: CASSQDSNYGYTF. CDR3 DNA: TGTGCCAGCAGCCAGGACAGCAACTATGGCTACACCTTC.

The rearrangement links TRBV4-1 to TRBJ2-7; TRBD2 agrees at 11 bases. Germline trimming cut 3 bases from V and 5 bases from J; bases unmatched to any gene: 3. This CDR3 comprises 14 residues. Germline CDR1 and CDR2: MGHRA and YSYEKL. The DNA of the CDR3 is TGCGCCAGCAGCCAGATAGCGGGAGGGAACGAGCAGTACTTC. Protein sequence: CASSQIAGGNEQYF.

This chain uses TRBV5-5 with TRBJ2-5, with D unresolved. Germline V gives CDR1 SGHKS, CDR2 YYEKEE (reference sequence). Trimming shortened V by 3 bases and J by 2 bases, and 5 bases separated the two germline ends. The CDR3 sequence is 12 residues long. CDR3 sequence reads: CASSWAQETQYF. In DNA, the CDR3 is TGTGCCAGCAGCTGGGCTCAAGAGACCCAGTACTTC.

The chain is built from TRBV7-6 and TRBJ1-1; D unclear. The V and J ends lost 7 bases and 5 bases respectively, with 20 bases between them. CDR3 length equals 15 residues. Germline V gene sequence: CDR1 SGHVS, CDR2 FNYEAQ. CDR3 sequence (DNA): TGTGCCAGCACCTCGGACCCTAACCGGGGTACTGAAGCTTTCTTT. Its translation: CASTSDPNRGTEAFF.

V is TRBV11-3 and J is TRBJ1-6; no clear D gene. The CDR3 has 14 residues. Per the germline V gene, CDR1 is SGHNT and CDR2 is YENEEA. The V end was cut by 5 bases, the J end by 5 bases, with 10 bases between. The CDR3 DNA follows: TGTGCCAGCAGCCGCCGACAAGATAATTCACCCCTCCACTTT. As protein: CASSRRQDNSPLHF.

This rearrangement joins TRBV4-1 to TRBJ2-1, with D tentatively TRBD2 (6 bases). The CDR3 is 14 amino acids. Trimming cost V 0 bases and J 9 bases, with 12 bases left between them. The germline CDR1 and CDR2 sequences are MGHRA and YSYEKL. The CDR3 nucleotides are TGCGCCAGCAGCCAAGAAACGGGAGTGGGTGAGCAGTTCTTC. It translates to CASSQETGVGEQFF.

The rearrangement joins TRBV21-1 to TRBJ1-1; whether TRBD1, the table's D call, matches the DNA was not checked. TRBV21-1 is described as a pseudogene. The CDR3 consists of 15 residues. The CDR3 bases are TGTGCCAGCCCGACATCTTACGTTATGAACACTGAAGCTTTCTTT. Protein sequence: CASPTSYVMNTEAFF.

The CDR3: CAISESSDREIYTF. The CDR3 DNA follows: TGTGCCATCAGTGAGTCGAGTGACAGGGAAATCTACACCTTC. The chain couples TRBV10-3 to TRBJ1-2, with 7 bases that match TRBD1. CDR1 and CDR2 (germline): ENHRY, SYGVKD. J gave up 10 bases and V 0 bases, and 8 bases lay outside the gene matches. The CDR3 runs 14 residues.

The chain links TRBV15 to TRBJ2-7; 7 nucleotides align to TRBD2. Germline CDR1 LNHNV, CDR2 YYDKDF (reference sequence). J gave up 6 bases and V 3 bases, and 2 bases lay outside the gene matches. CDR3 length: 12 amino acids. The CDR3 reads CATSRPSGEQYF. In DNA, the CDR3 is TGTGCCACCAGCAGGCCTAGCGGCGAGCAGTACTTC. The full variable domain, in which reference TRBV15 and TRBJ2-7 provide the parts outside the CDR3, is DAMVIQNPRYQVTQFGKPVTLSCSQTLNHNVMYWYQQKSSQAPKLLFHYYDKDFNNEADTPDNFQSRRPNTSFCFLDIRSPGLGDTAMYLCATSRPSGEQYFGPGTRLTVT.

The chain employs TRBV28 and TRBJ2-7, with D unresolved. V was shortened by 2 bases and J by 0 bases, with 8 bases between the two germline ends. The CDR3 contains 14 residues. Germline CDR1 is MDHEN and CDR2 is SYDVKM. In DNA, the CDR3 is TGTGCCAGCAGTTTAGTAAGGAGCTCCTACGAGCAGTACTTC. Encoded protein: CASSLVRSSYEQYF.

The J gene is TRBJ1-1, the V gene TRBV19; possibly TRBD1 for D (5 bases). The length of the CDR3 is 13 residues. Germline V gene lookup returns CDR1 LNHDA and CDR2 SQIVND (reference sequence). Trimming shortened V by 9 bases and J by 5 bases, and 16 bases separated the two germline ends. The CDR3: CASHPPGGTEAFF. Written as DNA, the CDR3 is TGTGCCAGCCACCCGCCGGGGGGGACTGAAGCTTTCTTT.

The chain joins TRBV7-9 to TRBJ2-1, with 15 positions matching TRBD2. V lost 5 bases to trimming and J lost 14 bases; unmatched junction nucleotides: 7. The CDR3 has 14 amino acids. Germline V gene data show CDR1 as SEHNR and CDR2 as FQNEAQ (reference sequence). In DNA, the CDR3 is TGTGCCAGCAGCCCCTGGACTAGCGGGGGGGCGGAGTTCTTC. It encodes CASSPWTSGGAEFF.

The chain has TRBV5-8 and TRBJ1-1; D remains unclear. CDR3 length: 15 residues. CDR1 is SGHTS and CDR2 is YDEGEE in the germline V gene. Trimming removed 1 base at V and 1 base at J, with 11 bases between. In DNA form, the CDR3 reads TGTGCCAGCAGCTTGTATGAGCACTCGAACACTGAAGCTTTCTTT. Translating it yields CASSLYEHSNTEAFF.

This rearrangement joins TRBV28 to TRBJ1-1; D is uncertain. The germline V gene has CDR1 MDHEN and CDR2 SYDVKM. V shed 2 bases and J shed 5 bases, with 9 bases lying between them. The CDR3 spans 13 residues. CDR3: CASSLEYVTEAFF. The CDR3 nucleotides read TGTGCCAGCAGTTTAGAGTATGTGACTGAAGCTTTCTTT.

J is TRBJ1-4 and V is TRBV7-8; possible D gene TRBD1, 6 bases. CDR3 length equals 15 residues. Germline V gene data show CDR1 as SGHVS and CDR2 as FQNEAQ. V shed 5 bases and J shed 8 bases, with 18 bases lying between them. The CDR3, as DNA: TGTGCCAGCAGCGTTACAGAGACCCAGGGGGAAAAACTGTTTTTT. Encoded protein: CASSVTETQGEKLFF.

The J gene is TRBJ2-3, the V gene TRBV18; 9 bases agree with TRBD1. The CDR3 runs 15 residues. CDR1 and CDR2 from the germline V gene are KGHSH and LQKENI. V lost 3 bases to trimming and J lost 0 bases; unmatched junction nucleotides: 1. CDR3 bases: TGTGCCAGCTCACCGGGACAGGGTAGCACAGATACGCAGTATTTT. This codes for CASSPGQGSTDTQYF.

The gene calls are TRBV10-2 and TRBJ2-2, with 8 bases identical to TRBD1. The CDR3 runs to 17 residues. From germline, CDR1 is WSHSY and CDR2 SAAADI. With V trimmed by 5 bases and J by 6 bases, 14 bases remained unmatched. CDR3: CASSHIPRTGKPGELFF. As DNA, the CDR3 is TGCGCCAGCAGTCACATCCCGCGGACAGGGAAGCCCGGGGAGCTGTTTTTT.